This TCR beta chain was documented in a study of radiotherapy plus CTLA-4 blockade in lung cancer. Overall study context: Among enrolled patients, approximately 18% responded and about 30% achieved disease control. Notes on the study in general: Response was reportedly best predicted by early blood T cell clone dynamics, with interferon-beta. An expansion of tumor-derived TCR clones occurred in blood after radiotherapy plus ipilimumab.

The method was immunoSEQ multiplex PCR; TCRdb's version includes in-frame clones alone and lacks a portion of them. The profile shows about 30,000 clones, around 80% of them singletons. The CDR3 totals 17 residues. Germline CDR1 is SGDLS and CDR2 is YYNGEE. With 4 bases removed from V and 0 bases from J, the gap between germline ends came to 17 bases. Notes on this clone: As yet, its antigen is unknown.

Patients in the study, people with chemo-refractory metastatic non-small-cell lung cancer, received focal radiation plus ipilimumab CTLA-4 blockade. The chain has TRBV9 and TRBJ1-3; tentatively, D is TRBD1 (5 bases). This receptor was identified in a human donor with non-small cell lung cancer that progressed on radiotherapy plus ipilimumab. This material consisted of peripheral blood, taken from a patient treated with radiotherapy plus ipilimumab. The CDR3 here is CASSLGGGYISGNTIYF. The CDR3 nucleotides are TGTGCCAGCAGCCTGGGGGGAGGGTACATCTCTGGAAACACCATATATTTT.